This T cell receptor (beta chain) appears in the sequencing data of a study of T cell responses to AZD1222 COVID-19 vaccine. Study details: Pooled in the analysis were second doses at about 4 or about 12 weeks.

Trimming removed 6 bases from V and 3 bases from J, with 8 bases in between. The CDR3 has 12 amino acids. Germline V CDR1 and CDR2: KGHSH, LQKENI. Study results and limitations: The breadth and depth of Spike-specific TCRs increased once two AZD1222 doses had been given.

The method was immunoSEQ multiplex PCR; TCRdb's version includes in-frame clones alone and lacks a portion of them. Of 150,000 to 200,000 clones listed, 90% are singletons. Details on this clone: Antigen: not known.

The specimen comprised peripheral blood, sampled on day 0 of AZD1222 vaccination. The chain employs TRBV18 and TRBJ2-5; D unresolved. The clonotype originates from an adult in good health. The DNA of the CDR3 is TGTGCCAGCTCCCAAGAAAAAGAGACCCAGTACTTC. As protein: CASSQEKETQYF.